This record looks at one TCR beta chain sequence and its context. These data originate in a study of blood T cell repertoires in COVID-19. Profiling relied on immunoSEQ multiplex PCR, and the TCRdb table lists in-frame clones only, not all of them. Here the sample spans over 200,000 clones, roughly 80% being singletons. This receptor was taken from a woman of 80 years or more with active or convalescent COVID-19. Sequencing was done on a sample of peripheral blood.

CDR3 DNA: TGCGCCAGCAGCTTGGTAGCCCTTGGGGGCCCGGAGACCCAGTACTTC. This gives the protein CASSLVALGGPETQYF. This chain joins TRBV5-1 and TRBJ2-5; a weak D match, TRBD1 (6 bases). Germline CDR1 reads SGHRS; CDR2 reads YFSETQ. Trimming took 0 bases from V and 5 from J, leaving 17 bases between them. CDR3 length: 16 amino acids. Complete variable domain (other parts from reference TRBV5-1 and TRBJ2-5): KAGVTQTPRYLIKTRGQQVTLSCSPISGHRSVSWYQQTPGQGLQFLFEYFSETQRNKGNFPGRFSGRQFSNSRSEMNVSTLELGDSALYLCASSLVALGGPETQYFGPGTRLLVL.